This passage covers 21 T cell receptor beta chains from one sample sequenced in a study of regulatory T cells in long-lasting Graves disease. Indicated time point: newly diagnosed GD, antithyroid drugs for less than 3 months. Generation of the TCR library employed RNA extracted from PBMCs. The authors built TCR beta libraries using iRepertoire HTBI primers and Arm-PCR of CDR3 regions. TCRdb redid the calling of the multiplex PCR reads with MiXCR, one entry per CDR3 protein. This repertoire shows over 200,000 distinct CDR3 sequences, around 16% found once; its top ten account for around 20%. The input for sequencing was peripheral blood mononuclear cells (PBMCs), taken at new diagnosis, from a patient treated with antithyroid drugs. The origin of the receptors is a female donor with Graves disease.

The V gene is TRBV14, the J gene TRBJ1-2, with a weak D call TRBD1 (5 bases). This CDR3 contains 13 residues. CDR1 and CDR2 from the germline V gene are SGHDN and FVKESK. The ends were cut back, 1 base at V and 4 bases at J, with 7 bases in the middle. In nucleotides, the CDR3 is TGTGCCAGCAGCCAAGGGGGGGTCTATGGCTACACCTTC. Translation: CASSQGGVYGYTF.

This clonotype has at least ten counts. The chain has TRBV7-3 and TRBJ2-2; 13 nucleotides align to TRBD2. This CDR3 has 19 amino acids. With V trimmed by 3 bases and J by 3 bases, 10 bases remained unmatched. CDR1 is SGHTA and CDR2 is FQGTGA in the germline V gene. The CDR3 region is CASSFGLAGVRGDTGELFF. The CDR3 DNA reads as TGTGCCAGCAGCTTCGGACTAGCGGGAGTAAGGGGAGACACCGGGGAGCTGTTTTTT.

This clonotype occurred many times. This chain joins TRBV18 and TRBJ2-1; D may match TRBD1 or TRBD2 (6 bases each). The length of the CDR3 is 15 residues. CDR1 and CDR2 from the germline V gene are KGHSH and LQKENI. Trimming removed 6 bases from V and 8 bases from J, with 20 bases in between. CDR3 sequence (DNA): TGTGCCAGCTCGCCAACTAACTTGGAGGGGGATGAGCAGTTCTTC. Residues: CASSPTNLEGDEQFF.

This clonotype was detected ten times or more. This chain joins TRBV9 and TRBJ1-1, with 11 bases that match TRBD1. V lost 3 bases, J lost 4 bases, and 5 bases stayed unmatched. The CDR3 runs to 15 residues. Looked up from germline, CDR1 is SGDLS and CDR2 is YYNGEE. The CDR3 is CASSDGQGAGTEAFF. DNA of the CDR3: TGTGCCAGCAGCGACGGACAGGGGGCTGGCACTGAAGCTTTCTTT.

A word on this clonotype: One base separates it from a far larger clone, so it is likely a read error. DNA of the CDR3: TGTGCCAGCAGTAGAGACAGGGAATCGGCAGAGGCCCAGTACTTC. This sequence encodes CASSRDRESAEAQYF. V gene TRBV12-3 or TRBV12-4 combines with J gene TRBJ2-5; 7 bases are shared with TRBD1. The length of the CDR3 is 15 residues.

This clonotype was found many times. This CDR3 is CASTPGTDSLLKTQYF. Here the CDR3 DNA reads TGTGCCAGCACCCCGGGCACGGACAGCCTCCTGAAGACCCAGTACTTC. This sequence joins TRBV7-8 and TRBJ2-5; possible D gene TRBD1, 6 bases. Between the trimmed V and J ends, which lost 7 bases and 6 bases, there was a span of 24 bases. Germline values: CDR1 SGHVS, CDR2 FQNEAQ. The CDR3 consists of 16 residues.

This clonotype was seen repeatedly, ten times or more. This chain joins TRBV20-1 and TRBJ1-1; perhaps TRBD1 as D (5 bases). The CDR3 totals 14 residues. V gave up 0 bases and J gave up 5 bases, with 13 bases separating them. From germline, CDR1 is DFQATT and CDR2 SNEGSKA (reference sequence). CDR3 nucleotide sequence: TGCAGTGCTAGAGATACCGGGGGACGAACTGAAGCTTTCTTT. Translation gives CSARDTGGRTEAFF.

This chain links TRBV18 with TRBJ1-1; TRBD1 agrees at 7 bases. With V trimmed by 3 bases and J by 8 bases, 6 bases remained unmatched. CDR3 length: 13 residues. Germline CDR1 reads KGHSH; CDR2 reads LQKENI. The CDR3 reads CASSPVGTVEAFF. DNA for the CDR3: TGTGCCAGCTCACCGGTCGGGACAGTAGAAGCTTTCTTT.

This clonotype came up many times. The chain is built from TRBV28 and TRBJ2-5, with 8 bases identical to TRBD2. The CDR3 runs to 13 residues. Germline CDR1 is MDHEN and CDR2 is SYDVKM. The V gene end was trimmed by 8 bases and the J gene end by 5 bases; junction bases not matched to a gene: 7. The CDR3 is CASRGGARETQYF. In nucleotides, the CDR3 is TGTGCCAGCCGGGGGGGGGCGAGGGAGACCCAGTACTTC. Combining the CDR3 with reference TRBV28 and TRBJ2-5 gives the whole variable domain DVKVTQSSRYLVKRTGEKVFLECVQDMDHENMFWYRQDPGLGLRLIYFSYDVKMKEKGDIPEGYSVSREKKERFSLILESASTNQTSMYLCASRGGARETQYFGPGTRLLVL.

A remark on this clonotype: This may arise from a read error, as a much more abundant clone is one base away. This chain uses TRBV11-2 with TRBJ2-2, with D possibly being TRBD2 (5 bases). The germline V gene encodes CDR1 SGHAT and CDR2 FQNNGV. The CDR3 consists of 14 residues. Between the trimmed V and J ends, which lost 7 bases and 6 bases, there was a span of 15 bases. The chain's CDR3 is CASIRVARAGELFF. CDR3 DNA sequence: TGTGCCAGCATCCGGGTAGCGAGAGCCGGGGAGCTGTTTTTT.

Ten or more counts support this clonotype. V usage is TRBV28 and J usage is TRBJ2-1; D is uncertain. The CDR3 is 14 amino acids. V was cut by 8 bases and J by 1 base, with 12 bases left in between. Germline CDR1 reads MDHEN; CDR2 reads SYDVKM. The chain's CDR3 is CASFSGSSYNEQFF. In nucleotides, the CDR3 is TGTGCCAGCTTTTCGGGTTCTTCCTACAATGAGCAGTTCTTC.

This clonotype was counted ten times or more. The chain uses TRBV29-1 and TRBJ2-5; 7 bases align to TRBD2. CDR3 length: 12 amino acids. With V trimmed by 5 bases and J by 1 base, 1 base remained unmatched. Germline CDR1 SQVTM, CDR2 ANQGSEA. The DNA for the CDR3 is TGCAGCGTTAGCGGGGCCCAAGAGACCCAGTACTTC. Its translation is CSVSGAQETQYF.

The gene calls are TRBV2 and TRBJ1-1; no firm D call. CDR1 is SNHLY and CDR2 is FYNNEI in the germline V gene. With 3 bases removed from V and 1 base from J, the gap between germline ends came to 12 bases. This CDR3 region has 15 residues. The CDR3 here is CASSDGEGRNTEAFF. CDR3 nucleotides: TGTGCCAGCAGTGATGGTGAGGGCCGGAACACTGAAGCTTTCTTT.

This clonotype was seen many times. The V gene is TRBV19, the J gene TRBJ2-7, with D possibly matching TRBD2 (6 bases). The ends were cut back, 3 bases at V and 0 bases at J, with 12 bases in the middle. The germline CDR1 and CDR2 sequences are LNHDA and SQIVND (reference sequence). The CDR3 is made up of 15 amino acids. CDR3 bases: TGTGCCAGTAGTATGGGACTGGGCGGCTCCTACGAGCAGTACTTC. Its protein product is CASSMGLGGSYEQYF.

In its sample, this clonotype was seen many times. This CDR3 is CASSHPWRGEVPEAFF. The CDR3 region has the DNA TGTGCCAGCAGCCATCCCTGGAGGGGCGAGGTTCCTGAAGCTTTCTTT. The chain carries TRBV5-6 and TRBJ1-1; tentatively, D is TRBD1 (5 bases). The CDR3 loop spans 16 amino acids. CDR1 is SGHDT and CDR2 is YYEEEE in the germline V gene. Trimming shortened V by 4 bases and J by 6 bases, and 22 bases separated the two germline ends. Combining the CDR3 with reference TRBV5-6 and TRBJ1-1 gives the whole variable domain DAGVTQSPTHLIKTRGQQVTLRCSPKSGHDTVSWYQQALGQGPQFIFQYYEEEERQRGNFPDRFSGHQFPNYSSELNVNALLLGDSALYLCASSHPWRGEVPEAFFGQGTRLTVV.

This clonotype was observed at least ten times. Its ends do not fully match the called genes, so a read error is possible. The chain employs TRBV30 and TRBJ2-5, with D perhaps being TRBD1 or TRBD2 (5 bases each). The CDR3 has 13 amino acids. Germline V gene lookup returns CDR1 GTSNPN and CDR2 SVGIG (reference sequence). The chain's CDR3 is CAWSEFRGPGPEF. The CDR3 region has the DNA TGTGCCTGGAGTGAGTTCCGGGGCCCCGGGCCGGAATTC.

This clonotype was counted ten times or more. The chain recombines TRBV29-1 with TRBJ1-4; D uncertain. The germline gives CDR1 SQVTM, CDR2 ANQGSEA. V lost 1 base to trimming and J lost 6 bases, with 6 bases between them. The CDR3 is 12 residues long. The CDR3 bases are TGCAGCGTTGAAGGAAAGGATGAAAAACTGTTTTTT. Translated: CSVEGKDEKLFF.

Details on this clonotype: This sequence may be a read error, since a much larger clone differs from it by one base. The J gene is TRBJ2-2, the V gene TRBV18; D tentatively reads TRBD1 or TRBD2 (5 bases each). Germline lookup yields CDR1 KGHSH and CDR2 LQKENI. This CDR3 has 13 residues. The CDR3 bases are TGTGTCAGCTCCCGCAGCCAGGGAGCGGAGCTGTTTTTT. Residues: CVSSRSQGAELFF.

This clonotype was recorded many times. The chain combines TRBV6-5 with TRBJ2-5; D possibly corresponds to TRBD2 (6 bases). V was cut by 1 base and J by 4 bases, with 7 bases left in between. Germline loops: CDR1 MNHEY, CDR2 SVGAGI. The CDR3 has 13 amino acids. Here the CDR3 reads CASSYFGRETQYF. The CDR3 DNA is TGTGCCAGCAGTTACTTCGGGAGAGAGACCCAGTACTTC.

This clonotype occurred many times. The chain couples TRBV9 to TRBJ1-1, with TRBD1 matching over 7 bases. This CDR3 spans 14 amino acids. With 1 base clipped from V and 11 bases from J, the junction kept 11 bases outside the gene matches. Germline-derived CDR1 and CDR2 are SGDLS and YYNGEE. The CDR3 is CASSVSGTAMSAFF. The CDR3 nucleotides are TGTGCCAGCAGCGTAAGTGGGACAGCCATGAGTGCTTTCTTT.

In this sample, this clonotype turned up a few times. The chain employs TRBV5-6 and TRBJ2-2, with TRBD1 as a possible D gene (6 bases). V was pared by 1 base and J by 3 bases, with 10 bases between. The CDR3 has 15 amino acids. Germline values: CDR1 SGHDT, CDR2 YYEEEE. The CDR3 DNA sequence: TGTGCCAGCAGCTTGCAGGGGCCGTACACCGGGGAGCTGTTTTTT. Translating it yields CASSLQGPYTGELFF.